Listed below are T cell receptor beta chains from one sample, sequenced in a study of T cells after yellow fever vaccination. A single record per CDR3 protein comes from TCRdb applying MiXCR to the 5' RACE reads. The table shows 300,000 or so distinct CDR3 sequences, with 6.5% to 8.5% occurring only once. Here the sequenced sample was PBMCs, taken about 49 days after the first yellow fever vaccination. These receptor sequences come from a man between 18 and 35 years old who received the YFV17D yellow fever vaccine. The CDR3 runs from the conserved cysteine through the conserved F or W. D genes are given only for firm matches. Only some rows state a clone size, as once, few, many or a class for expanded clones.

TRBV4-3	TRBJ2-1	.	.	TGCGCCAGCAGCCAAGTCTCGGGGGACAATGAGCAGTTCTTC	CASSQVSGDNEQFF
TRBV7-9	TRBJ1-1	TRBD1	few	TGTGCCAGCATCGTTGGGGGACAGGGAAGTTTCGGCACTGAAGCTTTCTTT	CASIVGGQGSFGTEAFF
TRBV28	TRBJ2-3	TRBD1	.	TGTGCCAGCACCCCCCCCGGGACGGGACAGAGCACAGATACGCAGTATTTT	CASTPPGTGQSTDTQYF
TRBV2	TRBJ2-5	.	few	TGTGCCAGCAGGGGCGGAAGACGGTCCCAAGAGACCCAGTACTTC	CASRGGRRSQETQYF
TRBV5-1	TRBJ2-7	.	.	TGCGCCAGCAGCTTTGCAGGGTGGAGGGATAACGAGCAGTACTTC	CASSFAGWRDNEQYF
TRBV18	TRBJ2-7	.	.	TGTGCCAGCTCGCCCGCGGAATCGACAGGGAGGTCCTACGAGCAGTACTTC	CASSPAESTGRSYEQYF
TRBV2	TRBJ1-1	.	few	TGTGCCAGCAGTGAAGAAGGGGCCGCGTGGAACACTGAAGCTTTCTTT	CASSEEGAAWNTEAFF
TRBV7-9	TRBJ1-1	.	.	TGTGCCGCCCAAAGGGGGACGCTGAACACTGAAGCTTTCTTT	CAAQRGTLNTEAFF
TRBV20-1	TRBJ1-1	.	few	TGCAGTGCAAGCCCGGACAGAGGTATGAACACTGAAGCTTTCTTT	CSASPDRGMNTEAFF
TRBV19	TRBJ1-1	TRBD1	few	TGTGCCAGTGGGCGTAGGGGGCTGGACACTGAAGCTTTCTTT	CASGRRGLDTEAFF
TRBV20-1	TRBJ1-2	TRBD1	few	TGCAGTGCTAGAGAGTTGGGACAGGGGAACTATGGCTACACCTTC	CSARELGQGNYGYTF
TRBV30	TRBJ1-5	.	.	TGTGCCTGGAGGGTGGGCGGTCAGCCCCAGCATTTT	CAWRVGGQPQHF
TRBV18	TRBJ1-5	.	many	TGTGCCAGCTCACTTGGGAGTTGGAATCAGCCCCAGCATTTT	CASSLGSWNQPQHF
TRBV20-1	TRBJ2-7	.	many	TGCAGTGCTAGAGTCCCCGGGACGGGTACCTACGAGCAGTACTTC	CSARVPGTGTYEQYF
TRBV3-1	TRBJ2-1	TRBD2	many	TGTGCCAGCAGCCAAGGGGCTAGCGGGGGGGCCAATGAGCAGTTCTTC	CASSQGASGGANEQFF
TRBV27	TRBJ1-5	.	few	TGTGCCAGCAGTTTATTTGGGGGCAGACTGAATCAGCCCCAGCATTTT	CASSLFGGRLNQPQHF
TRBV5-5	TRBJ1-5	.	.	TGTGCCAGCAGCTTGACAGGAATCAATCAGCCCCAGCATTTT	CASSLTGINQPQHF
TRBV5-1	TRBJ1-5	TRBD1	many	TGCGCCAGCAGCTTGTTGCAGGGGGAGAATAGCAATCAGCCCCAGCATTTT	CASSLLQGENSNQPQHF
TRBV3-1	TRBJ2-5	TRBD2	many	TGTGCCAGCAGCACTAGCGGGGGGCAAGAGACCCAGTACTTC	CASSTSGGQETQYF
TRBV7-3	TRBJ2-3	TRBD2	.	TGTGCCAGCAGCCTCCGCCCACTGCTAGCGGGGGCCACAGATACGCAGTATTTT	CASSLRPLLAGATDTQYF
TRBV7-9	TRBJ1-6	.	few	TGTGCCAGCAGCTCAGAGCAACTCTTGGATTCACCCCTCCACTTT	CASSSEQLLDSPLHF
TRBV11-2	TRBJ2-2	.	once	TGTGCCAGCAGCACACGACGGTTCAACACCGGGGAGCTGTTTTTT	CASSTRRFNTGELFF
TRBV4-1	TRBJ2-3	.	few	TGCGCCAGCAGCCACCCCGAGGGGACTAGCACAGATACGCAGTATTTT	CASSHPEGTSTDTQYF
TRBV28	TRBJ2-4	TRBD1	.	TGTGCCAGCAGCGCGGCGGGACAGGGGAAAAACATTCAGTACTTC	CASSAAGQGKNIQYF
TRBV27	TRBJ2-7	.	.	TGTGCCAGCAGTTTATCGGGCACAGGATTCTACGAGCAGTACTTC	CASSLSGTGFYEQYF
TRBV11-2	TRBJ1-2	.	.	TGTGCCAGCAGCTTAGGCCGTGGGGGCGCGAAGGCTAACTATGGCTACACCTTC	CASSLGRGGAKANYGYTF
TRBV9	TRBJ2-1	.	few	TGTGCCAGCAGCGAGAGAGGGACCGCTTACAATGAGCAGTTCTTC	CASSERGTAYNEQFF
TRBV5-1	TRBJ1-6	.	many	TGCGCCAGCAGCTTGGACAGGGAAAATTCACCCCTCCACTTT	CASSLDRENSPLHF
TRBV25-1	TRBJ2-1	.	few	TGTGCCAGCAAAGGACGTGGGGAGTTCTTC	CASKGRGEFF
TRBV7-6	TRBJ1-2	.	.	TGTGCCAGCAGCTTAGGTGCCGGGGTGGAAAGCTATGGCTACACCTTC	CASSLGAGVESYGYTF
TRBV12-3/TRBV12-4	TRBJ1-2	TRBD1	.	TGTGCCAGCAGTTTAGAGGGACAGGGAATACAGGGCTACACCTTC	CASSLEGQGIQGYTF
TRBV5-1	TRBJ2-3	.	.	TGCGCCAGCAGCATCCAGGGGCTTAGCACAGATACGCAGTATTTT	CASSIQGLSTDTQYF
TRBV12-3/TRBV12-4	TRBJ1-1	.	few	TGTGCCAGCAGTTTTCTATCAGAGAACACTGAAGCTTTCTTT	CASSFLSENTEAFF
TRBV5-4	TRBJ1-4	.	few	TGTGCCAGCAGCTTGGATAACGGCCGAAATGAAAAACTGTTTTTT	CASSLDNGRNEKLFF
TRBV11-2	TRBJ2-7	.	few	TGTGCCAGCAGCTTGCACGGGAAGACCTACGAGCAGTACTTC	CASSLHGKTYEQYF
TRBV5-1	TRBJ1-2	TRBD1	many	TGCGCCAGCAGCGCAGTGCCGGGACAGCAATTTAATGGCTACACCTTC	CASSAVPGQQFNGYTF